This T cell receptor beta chain was recovered during a study of a mutant IDH1 vaccine in newly diagnosed glioma. Study background: Patients in the study were vaccinated eight times, receiving shots in weeks 1, 3, 5, 7, 11, 15, 19 and 23. Once 4-6 weeks had passed after radiotherapy alone, vaccination started, or it started with temozolomide cycles.

Concerning this clone: Its target is unknown.

The assay was immunoSEQ multiplex PCR, and TCRdb's table has in-frame clones only and misses some. The repertoire holds tens of thousands of clones, roughly 85% seen once, with around 1.5% in the top ten. Time point given: week 5, during vaccination. Doses comprised 300 ug of mutant IDH1 20-mer peptide each, plus topical imiquimod. Germline CDR1 reads LNHDA; CDR2 reads SQIVND (reference sequence). The CDR3 has 15 amino acids. Trimming cost V 5 bases and J 3 bases; bases outside gene matches: 6. V and J are TRBV19 and TRBJ1-2; 10 nucleotides match TRBD1. This TCR was sampled from a man between 35 and 55 years old with glioma. Sequencing was performed on PBMCs, taken from a glioma patient whose treatment included an IDH1 peptide vaccine. CDR3 in DNA: TGTGCCAGTAGTCCTCAAGGGACAGGGGACTATGGCTACACCTTC. This sequence encodes CASSPQGTGDYGYTF.